This is a list of T cell receptor beta chains from one sample in a study of cytomegalovirus exposure and HLA in healthy donors. Produced via immunoSEQ multiplex PCR; TCRdb's table is partial and in-frame only. Of under 250,000 clones in the sample, over 60% were seen once. The sequenced sample was PBMCs. These receptors came from a male donor in good health and CMV-seronegative. CDR3s include the opening cysteine and the closing phenylalanine or tryptophan. Each record gives: D gene, J gene, V gene, clone size, CDR3 protein, CDR3 DNA. A D gene is named only where the DNA matches it firmly. Only part of the rows carry a size: once, few, many, or a class if the clone is expanded.

>TRBD1|TRBJ2-3|TRBV19|-
CASREQGAADTQYF
TGTGCCAGTAGGGAACAGGGGGCTGCAGATACGCAGTATTTT
>-|TRBJ1-1|TRBV12-5|-
CASGITGDTEAFF
TGTGCTAGTGGAATCACAGGAGACACTGAAGCTTTCTTT
>-|TRBJ1-5|TRBV21-1|-
CASSKGAGVEQPQHF
TGTGCCAGCAGCAAAGGGGCGGGGGTTGAACAGCCCCAGCATTTT
>-|TRBJ1-4|TRBV18|-
CASSANRDEYEKLFF
TGTGCCAGCTCAGCCAACAGGGATGAATATGAAAAACTGTTTTTT
>TRBD1|TRBJ2-7|TRBV5-4|once
CASSSRDREYEQYF
TGTGCCAGCAGCAGTCGGGACAGGGAATACGAGCAGTACTTC
>TRBD1|TRBJ1-3|TRBV9|-
CASSVGGQGLSGNTIYF
TGTGCCAGCAGCGTAGGGGGACAGGGGTTGTCTGGAAACACCATATATTTT
>TRBD1|TRBJ2-3|TRBV5-4|-
CASSFPIRGSTDTQYF
TGTGCCAGCAGCTTCCCCATCAGGGGGAGCACAGATACGCAGTATTTT
>-|TRBJ2-5|TRBV19|-
CASSIDRKETQYF
TGTGCCAGTAGTATAGATAGAAAAGAGACCCAGTACTTC
>-|TRBJ2-7|TRBV9|-
CASSVAAERYEQYF
TGTGCCAGCAGCGTAGCGGCGGAACGCTACGAGCAGTACTTC
>-|TRBJ1-5|TRBV6-5|-
CASRPSLGRQPQHF
TGTGCCAGCAGACCGTCCTTAGGGAGGCAGCCCCAGCATTTT
>-|TRBJ2-7|TRBV10-3|-
CAISDLASDRNSYEQYF
TGTGCCATCAGTGACCTCGCTAGTGACAGGAACTCCTACGAGCAGTACTTC